Listed here are 13 T cell receptor beta chains from one sample, sequenced in a study of control samples from healthy donors and cancer patients. Generated by immunoSEQ multiplex PCR, the TCRdb table keeps only in-frame clones and is missing some. The data show 100,000 to 150,000 clones, approximately 92% seen once. Sequencing input: PBMCs. These receptors all come from a man older than 75 with head and neck cancer.

The gene calls are TRBV7-9 and TRBJ2-5; 10 nucleotides align to TRBD1. CDR1 and CDR2 from the germline V gene are SEHNR and FQNEAQ (reference sequence). V lost 6 bases to trimming and J lost 4 bases; unmatched junction nucleotides: 11. This CDR3 spans 16 amino acids. CDR3 loop: CASSHLGTGDLETQYF. For the CDR3, the DNA is TGTGCCAGCAGTCACCTTGGGACAGGGGACCTAGAGACCCAGTACTTC.

The chain links TRBV6-2 or TRBV6-3 to TRBJ2-7; TRBD1 matches 7 bases. From germline, CDR1 is MNHEY and CDR2 SVGEGT. J was trimmed by 3 bases and V by 6 bases; bases with no gene match: 5. The CDR3 spans 13 residues. The CDR3 DNA follows: TGTGCCAGCAGACCTACAGGGGTCTACGAGCAGTACTTC. This codes for CASRPTGVYEQYF.

This clone has only one observation. The chain links TRBV18 to TRBJ2-7; TRBD1 aligns across 7 bases. V shed 2 bases, J shed 8 bases, and the junction held 3 bases outside the gene matches. Germline values: CDR1 KGHSH, CDR2 LQKENI. This CDR3 has 12 amino acids. CDR3: CASSPTGDQQYF. The CDR3 DNA reads as TGTGCCAGCTCACCAACAGGGGACCAGCAGTACTTC.

This chain connects TRBV5-5 to TRBJ1-5, with a tentative D call TRBD1 (5 bases). The CDR3 is 13 amino acids. V lost 3 bases and J 4 bases, leaving 8 bases between the germline ends. Germline assignment: CDR1 SGHKS and CDR2 YYEKEE (reference sequence). The CDR3 DNA reads TGTGCCAGCAGCTGGGGCGAGAATCAGCCCCAGCATTTT. Its translation: CASSWGENQPQHF.

CDR3 protein: CASSQGILAAKGEQYF. The CDR3 region has the DNA TGCGCCAGCAGCCAGGGTATTCTAGCGGCCAAGGGCGAGCAGTACTTC. The chain joins TRBV4-1 to TRBJ2-7; TRBD2 matches at 7 bases. V dropped 3 bases and J dropped 6; count of bases not matched to a gene: 14. Germline V gene lookup returns CDR1 MGHRA and CDR2 YSYEKL. CDR3 size: 16 residues.

CDR3 protein: CASSMPSGTYEQYF. CDR3 DNA: TGTGCCAGCAGCATGCCTAGCGGAACCTACGAGCAGTACTTC. The chain joins TRBV7-2 to TRBJ2-7, with 7 positions matching TRBD2. CDR1 SGHTA and CDR2 FQGNSA come from the germline V gene. This CDR3 region has 14 residues. Trimming removed 5 bases from V and 2 bases from J; junction bases left unmatched: 6. Complete variable domain (other parts from reference TRBV7-2 and TRBJ2-7): GAGVSQSPSNKVTEKGKDVELRCDPISGHTALYWYRQSLGQGLEFLIYFQGNSAPDKSGLPSDRFSAERTGGSVSTLTIQRTQQEDSAVYLCASSMPSGTYEQYFGPGTRLTVT.

The count of this clone is one. J is TRBJ2-5 and V is TRBV6-5, with TRBD2 matching over 10 bases. V was clipped by 0 bases and J by 4 bases; unmatched bases: 5. This CDR3 has 16 amino acids. Germline assignment: CDR1 MNHEY and CDR2 SVGAGI. The CDR3 DNA reads TGTGCCAGCAGTTACTCCAGCGGGGGGGCGTCAGAGACCCAGTACTTC. Amino acids: CASSYSSGGASETQYF.

The rearrangement uses TRBV2 and TRBJ2-7; 9 nucleotides align to TRBD1. Germline-derived CDR1 and CDR2 are SNHLY and FYNNEI. The V gene end was trimmed by 3 bases and the J gene end by 4 bases; junction bases not matched to a gene: 10. The CDR3 is made up of 16 amino acids. CDR3 nucleotide sequence: TGTGCCAGCAGTGATTGGGTAGGGACAGGGTCGTACGAGCAGTACTTC. Its protein product is CASSDWVGTGSYEQYF.

The rearrangement links TRBV7-2 to TRBJ2-1; weak D call: TRBD1 (7 bases). The CDR3 length is 14 residues. The V end lost 5 bases, the J end lost 10 bases, and 18 bases lay between the germline ends. Germline CDR1 is SGHTA and CDR2 is FQGNSA. CDR3 nucleotides: TGTGCCAGCAGCCAGGGGGGCAGGGCAAGCGAGCAGTTCTTC. Translating it yields CASSQGGRASEQFF.

CDR3 sequence (DNA): TGTGCCAGCAGCCGGGGACATCTAGTCGGTGAAGCTTTCTTT. Translation: CASSRGHLVGEAFF. The genes are TRBV14 and TRBJ1-1, with a tentative D call TRBD1 (6 bases). CDR1 is SGHDN, CDR2 FVKESK, per germline. The V end was cut by 4 bases, the J end by 7 bases, with 16 bases between. CDR3 length: 14 amino acids. Supplemented by reference TRBV14 and TRBJ1-1, the full variable domain reads EAGVTQFPSHSVIEKGQTVTLRCDPISGHDNLYWYRRVMGKEIKFLLHFVKESKQDESGMPNNRFLAERTGGTYSTLKVQPAELEDSGVYFCASSRGHLVGEAFFGQGTRLTVV.

V is TRBV4-3 and J is TRBJ2-7, with D unresolved. V was clipped by 1 base and J by 3 bases, with 7 bases between them. Germline V gene sequence: CDR1 LGHNA, CDR2 YSLEER. This CDR3 contains 13 residues. CDR3 coding DNA: TGCGCCAGCAGCCAAGCGACACGCTACGAGCAGTACTTC. Protein product: CASSQATRYEQYF.

The rearrangement joins TRBV6-5 to TRBJ1-1, with a weak D call TRBD1 (5 bases). The CDR3 runs 14 residues. Trimming shortened V by 7 bases and J by 5 bases, and 17 bases separated the two germline ends. CDR1 and CDR2 from the germline V gene are MNHEY and SVGAGI. The DNA for the CDR3 is TGTGCCAGCACCGGAGACAGTAAGGTTACTGAAGCTTTCTTT. It codes for CASTGDSKVTEAFF.

The chain uses TRBV5-4 and TRBJ2-5, with TRBD1 as a possible D gene (6 bases). Germline lookup yields CDR1 SGHNT and CDR2 YYREEE (reference sequence). Trimming left V 4 bases short and J 5 bases short, with 24 bases between. This CDR3 contains 17 residues. The CDR3 spells CASSAGQLTSVWETQYF. The CDR3 nucleotides read TGTGCCAGCAGCGCCGGACAGCTGACAAGCGTATGGGAGACCCAGTACTTC.